The rows below give T cell receptor beta chains drawn from one sample of a study of blood T cell repertoires in COVID-19. Sequenced by immunoSEQ multiplex PCR; TCRdb stores in-frame clones only, minus some. Here the sample spans a few hundred thousand clones, about 89% being singletons. Sequencing was performed on peripheral blood. These receptors were taken from a woman aged 60 to 75 with acute or convalescent COVID-19. Both conserved end residues are part of each CDR3. The D gene is left open where the match is weak. Size is stated for part of the rows, as once, few or many counts, or as a class when the clone is expanded.

abundance: .
d_gene: .
j_gene: TRBJ1-4
v_gene: TRBV21-1
CDR3aa: CASTQGTGFYEKLFF
CDR3nt: TGTGCCAGCACCCAAGGGACAGGGTTTTACGAAAAACTGTTTTTT

abundance: .
d_gene: TRBD2
j_gene: TRBJ2-7
v_gene: TRBV27
CDR3aa: CASSLRLAGAYEQYF
CDR3nt: TGTGCCAGCAGTTTAAGACTAGCGGGAGCCTACGAGCAGTACTTC

abundance: .
d_gene: TRBD1
j_gene: TRBJ1-3
v_gene: TRBV7-9
CDR3aa: CASSLAGTGYLAGNTIYF
CDR3nt: TGTGCCAGCAGCTTAGCAGGGACAGGGTACCTCGCTGGAAACACCATATATTTT

abundance: .
d_gene: TRBD2
j_gene: TRBJ2-3
v_gene: TRBV5-1
CDR3aa: CASSSRSGGSTDTQYF
CDR3nt: TGCGCCAGCAGCTCGAGGTCCGGGGGGAGCACAGATACGCAGTATTTT

abundance: .
d_gene: TRBD1
j_gene: TRBJ1-3
v_gene: TRBV4-1
CDR3aa: CASSQDGDSSGNTIYF
CDR3nt: TGCGCCAGCAGCCAAGATGGGGACAGCTCTGGAAACACCATATATTTT

abundance: .
d_gene: TRBD2
j_gene: TRBJ2-7
v_gene: TRBV20-1
CDR3aa: CSASMLAGAVTNSYEQYF
CDR3nt: TGCAGTGCTAGTATGCTAGCGGGAGCCGTCACTAATTCCTACGAGCAGTACTTC

abundance: .
d_gene: TRBD1
j_gene: TRBJ1-2
v_gene: TRBV5-6
CDR3aa: CASSVGQSVYGYTF
CDR3nt: TGTGCCAGCAGCGTGGGACAGTCGGTCTATGGCTACACCTTC

abundance: .
d_gene: TRBD2
j_gene: TRBJ2-2
v_gene: TRBV3-1/TRBV3-2
CDR3aa: CASSRGLNLAAGELFF
CDR3nt: TGTGCCAGCAGCCGGGGACTAAATCTCGCCGCCGGGGAGCTGTTTTTT

abundance: few
d_gene: TRBD1
j_gene: TRBJ2-5
v_gene: TRBV4-3
CDR3aa: CASSQDPRGQGAMKTQYF
CDR3nt: TGCGCCAGCAGCCAAGATCCTCGGGGACAGGGGGCAATGAAGACCCAGTACTTC

abundance: .
d_gene: TRBD2
j_gene: TRBJ2-1
v_gene: TRBV29-1
CDR3aa: CSVETTSGAYNEQFF
CDR3nt: TGCAGCGTTGAGACCACTAGCGGGGCTTACAATGAGCAGTTCTTC

abundance: .
d_gene: .
j_gene: TRBJ2-7
v_gene: TRBV10-3
CDR3aa: CAISEYGRSGEQYF
CDR3nt: TGTGCCATCAGTGAGTATGGCCGTTCGGGGGAGCAGTACTTC

abundance: .
d_gene: TRBD1
j_gene: TRBJ2-7
v_gene: TRBV19
CDR3aa: CASSITAGTGDPYEQYF
CDR3nt: TGTGCCAGTAGTATAACCGCCGGGACAGGAGATCCCTACGAGCAGTACTTC

abundance: .
d_gene: .
j_gene: TRBJ2-2
v_gene: TRBV10-3
CDR3aa: CAIGGWANTGELFF
CDR3nt: TGTGCCATCGGGGGGTGGGCGAACACCGGGGAGCTGTTTTTT